This passage covers 24 T cell receptor beta chains from one sample sequenced in a study of blood T cell repertoires in COVID-19. Clones were sequenced by immunoSEQ multiplex PCR, and TCRdb holds only the in-frame ones, with some missing. The sample lists about 130,000 clones, roughly four fifths occurring once. The material sequenced was peripheral blood. The receptor set was obtained from a man between 60 and 75 years old with acute or convalescent COVID-19.

The V gene is TRBV14, the J gene TRBJ1-3; D may be TRBD1 (6 bases). V lost 3 bases, J lost 0 bases, and 15 bases lay in between. The CDR3 has 17 residues. Germline V gives CDR1 SGHDN, CDR2 FVKESK. The CDR3 sequence is CASSHNTGHSSGNTIYF. The CDR3 DNA is TGTGCCAGCAGCCACAATACGGGACATTCCTCTGGAAACACCATATATTTT.

The J gene is TRBJ2-3, the V gene TRBV7-2; unclear D gene. V lost 5 bases, J lost 2 bases, and 5 bases lay in between. The CDR3 has 12 amino acids. Germline V gene data show CDR1 as SGHTA and CDR2 as FQGNSA. The CDR3 DNA reads as TGTGCCAGCAGCGACTTCACAGATACGCAGTATTTT. Its protein is CASSDFTDTQYF.

The chain joins TRBV7-6 to TRBJ2-2; weak D call: TRBD2 (6 bases). This CDR3 is built from 16 residues. Germline CDR1 reads SGHVS; CDR2 reads FNYEAQ. V was trimmed by 1 base and J by 0 bases, leaving 9 bases between them. The CDR3 DNA sequence: TGTGCCAGCAGCTTAGAATTAGCGGCGAACACCGGGGAGCTGTTTTTT. It yields the protein CASSLELAANTGELFF.

The chain links TRBV9 to TRBJ2-6; no definite D call. This CDR3 is 17 amino acids long. V was pared by 1 base and J by 3 bases, with 14 bases between. Per the germline V gene, CDR1 is SGDLS and CDR2 is YYNGEE. The CDR3 sequence: CASSVLAGSRGANVLTF. The CDR3, as DNA: TGTGCCAGCAGCGTATTGGCAGGTAGTCGTGGGGCCAACGTCCTGACTTTC.

This clone has only a few counts. V gene TRBV21-1 combines with J gene TRBJ2-3; the table gives TRBD2 as D, unverified against the DNA. TRBV21-1 is flagged as a pseudogene. This CDR3 region has 18 residues. Here the CDR3 reads CASSKGGNPNRCTDTQYF. CDR3 sequence (DNA): TGTGCCAGCAGCAAAGGCGGTAACCCGAATAGGTGCACAGATACGCAGTATTTT.

As DNA, the CDR3 is TGTGCCAGCAGCACTTTTAGCGGGGGGGGCACAGATACGCAGTATTTT. Its protein product is CASSTFSGGGTDTQYF. The genes are TRBV7-9 and TRBJ2-3, with 11 positions matching TRBD2. V dropped 5 bases and J dropped 1; count of bases not matched to a gene: 5. Germline assignment: CDR1 SEHNR and CDR2 FQNEAQ (reference sequence). The CDR3 spans 16 residues.

The rearrangement links TRBV7-2 to TRBJ2-1; no firm D call. V was pared by 8 bases and J by 6 bases, with 17 bases between. Germline CDR1 SGHTA, CDR2 FQGNSA. The CDR3 is 14 amino acids. This CDR3 reads CASSFDGYVNEQFF. The CDR3 DNA is TGTGCCAGCTCGTTTGACGGGTATGTCAATGAGCAGTTCTTC. Looking up the rest from reference TRBV7-2 and TRBJ2-1 gives the full variable domain: GAGVSQSPSNKVTEKGKDVELRCDPISGHTALYWYRQSLGQGLEFLIYFQGNSAPDKSGLPSDRFSAERTGGSVSTLTIQRTQQEDSAVYLCASSFDGYVNEQFFGPGTRLTVL.

The chain combines TRBV18 with TRBJ1-1; 10 nucleotides line up with TRBD1. Trimming at V came to 1 base and at J to 1 base, leaving 3 bases not matched to a gene. This CDR3 has 16 residues. Germline CDR1 is KGHSH and CDR2 is LQKENI. As DNA, the CDR3 is TGTGCCAGCTCACCACTGGGACAGGGGAAGAACACTGAAGCTTTCTTT. Its protein is CASSPLGQGKNTEAFF.

The chain employs TRBV10-3 and TRBJ1-1; 7 bases map to TRBD1. CDR1 and CDR2 (germline): ENHRY, SYGVKD. Germline trimming cut 2 bases from V and 4 bases from J; bases unmatched to any gene: 4. This CDR3 is built from 14 residues. Written as DNA, the CDR3 is TGTGCCATCAGTGAGACAGGGGTTGGCACTGAAGCTTTCTTT. Its protein is CAISETGVGTEAFF.

This rearrangement joins TRBV13 to TRBJ2-1, with TRBD2 matching over 14 bases. The CDR3 extends over 18 amino acids. Germline CDR1 is PRHDT and CDR2 is FYEKMQ (reference sequence). With 5 bases clipped from V and 0 bases from J, the junction kept 6 bases outside the gene matches. For the CDR3, the DNA is TGTGCCAGCAGCACGGGACTAGCGGGGGATAGCTCCTACAATGAGCAGTTCTTC. The encoded protein is CASSTGLAGDSSYNEQFF. The whole variable domain, filled in from reference TRBV13 and TRBJ2-1, reads AAGVIQSPRHLIKEKRETATLKCYPIPRHDTVYWYQQGPGQDPQFLISFYEKMQSDKGSIPDRFSAQQFSDYHSELNMSSLELGDSALYFCASSTGLAGDSSYNEQFFGPGTRLTVL.

The chain is built from TRBV19 and TRBJ2-7, with TRBD1 matching 8 bases. V lost 6 bases, J lost 1 base, and 11 bases stayed unmatched. CDR1 is LNHDA, CDR2 SQIVND, per germline (reference sequence). This CDR3 is built from 16 residues. The CDR3 DNA reads TGTGCCAGTAGGCGTATTGGACAGGGTCCTTCCTACGAGCAGTACTTC. This encodes CASRRIGQGPSYEQYF.

This clone was observed a few times. The rearrangement joins TRBV5-6 to TRBJ2-3; TRBD2 matches 8 bases. V lost 2 bases and J lost 3; bases outside the gene matches: 5. The germline CDR1 and CDR2 sequences are SGHDT and YYEEEE. The CDR3 covers 15 residues. The CDR3 region has the DNA TGTGCCAGCAGCTTCCCTGCGGGAGGAACAGATACGCAGTATTTT. Encoded protein: CASSFPAGGTDTQYF.

The chain carries TRBV19 and TRBJ2-6; no firm D call. Germline V gene sequence: CDR1 LNHDA, CDR2 SQIVND (reference sequence). This CDR3 region has 15 residues. Trimming took 3 bases from V and 0 from J, leaving 6 bases between them. CDR3 sequence reads: CASSITGSGANVLTF. CDR3 nucleotides: TGTGCCAGTAGTATTACTGGCTCTGGGGCCAACGTCCTGACTTTC.

About this clone: Other DNA variants within this sample encode the same CDR3. The V and J genes are TRBV6-6 and TRBJ2-7; 11 nucleotides align to TRBD2. Germline CDR1 MNHNY, CDR2 SVGAGI (reference sequence). This CDR3 is built from 14 residues. The V and J ends lost 5 bases and 1 base, in that order; junction bases with no gene match: 1. The CDR3 DNA is TGTGCCAGCAGTAGACTAGCGGGGTCCTACGAGCAGTACTTC. Its protein product is CASSRLAGSYEQYF.

This chain uses TRBV5-1 with TRBJ2-3; 10 bases are shared with TRBD2. V was clipped by 2 bases and J by 4 bases; unmatched bases: 4. The CDR3 consists of 15 residues. The V gene's germline CDR1 is SGHRS and CDR2 YFSETQ. The CDR3 DNA sequence: TGCGCCAGCAGCTTTAGCGGGGGGTTCGCAGATACGCAGTATTTT. Protein: CASSFSGGFADTQYF.

The table lists this clone with a few counts. The chain recombines TRBV5-1 with TRBJ1-1; D unclear. The CDR3 loop spans 13 amino acids. Germline CDR1 is SGHRS and CDR2 is YFSETQ. The V end was cut by 2 bases, the J end by 3 bases, with 8 bases between. CDR3 sequence (DNA): TGCGCCAGCAGCTTAAGGAGGTACACTGAAGCTTTCTTT. Translated, it gives CASSLRRYTEAFF.

This sequence joins TRBV6-2 or TRBV6-3 and TRBJ2-3, with unresolved D. Germline lookup yields CDR1 MNHEY and CDR2 SVGEGT. The CDR3 has 12 residues. V was cut by 4 bases and J by 4 bases, with 6 bases left in between. The CDR3 is CASSLVSDTQYF. The CDR3 DNA follows: TGTGCCAGCAGTTTAGTTTCAGATACGCAGTATTTT.

In its sample, this clone was seen a few times. This sequence joins TRBV28 and TRBJ2-3, with 8 bases aligning to TRBD2. V shed 6 bases and J 15 bases; nucleotides not matched to a gene: 11. This CDR3 has 12 amino acids. The germline CDR1 and CDR2 sequences are MDHEN and SYDVKM. In DNA form, the CDR3 reads TGTGCCAGCAGGGTAGCGGGGTTAGGGCTTTATTTT. This codes for CASRVAGLGLYF.

The V call is TRBV5-4, the J call TRBJ1-2, with a weak D call TRBD1 (6 bases). The CDR3 length is 14 residues. Trimming took off 3 bases at V and 2 bases at J, with 11 bases between the two ends. The V gene's germline CDR1 is SGHNT and CDR2 YYREEE (reference sequence). This CDR3 reads CASSSKTGNYGYTF. The CDR3, as DNA: TGTGCCAGCAGCTCGAAAACAGGGAACTATGGCTACACCTTC.

The gene calls are TRBV9 and TRBJ2-2, with TRBD2 matching 7 bases. Trimming removed 0 bases from V and 1 base from J; junction bases left unmatched: 3. Looked up from germline, CDR1 is SGDLS and CDR2 is YYNGEE. The CDR3 totals 16 residues. The CDR3 loop reads CASSVASGKNTGELFF. DNA for the CDR3: TGTGCCAGCAGCGTAGCTAGCGGAAAGAACACCGGGGAGCTGTTTTTT. The full variable domain, with the rest looked up from reference TRBV9 and TRBJ2-2, is DSGVTQTPKHLITATGQRVTLRCSPRSGDLSVYWYQQSLDQGLQFLIQYYNGEERAKGNILERFSAQQFPDLHSELNLSSLELGDSALYFCASSVASGKNTGELFFGEGSRLTVL.

The chain carries TRBV3-1 (or the pseudogene TRBV3-2) and TRBJ2-1; 16 positions match TRBD2. The trim removed 2 bases at V and 11 bases at J, leaving 9 bases unmatched. This CDR3 has 17 residues. Germline CDR1 is LGHDT and CDR2 is YNNKEL (reference sequence). CDR3 region: CASSQSEGTSGRAKQFF. The CDR3 nucleotides read TGTGCCAGCAGCCAATCAGAGGGGACTAGCGGGAGGGCCAAGCAGTTCTTC.

The rearrangement uses TRBV3-1 (or the pseudogene TRBV3-2) and TRBJ2-5, with 10 positions matching TRBD2. The CDR3 totals 18 residues. Trimming cost V 1 base and J 1 base; bases outside gene matches: 9. CDR1 LGHDT and CDR2 YNNKEL come from the germline V gene (reference sequence). The DNA for the CDR3 is TGTGCCAGCAGCCAAGCCACCGGACTAGCGGCCTCCCAAGAGACCCAGTACTTC. This sequence encodes CASSQATGLAASQETQYF.

This clone was observed a few times. In DNA, the CDR3 is TGTGCCAGCAGCTTAGGGCCAACTAACTATGGCTACACCTTC. It encodes CASSLGPTNYGYTF. The genes are TRBV7-3 and TRBJ1-2; D not certain. Germline V gene sequence: CDR1 SGHTA, CDR2 FQGTGA. The CDR3 length is 14 residues. V lost 2 bases and J lost 0, with 7 bases in between.

The gene calls are TRBV6-5 and TRBJ2-2, with 12 bases lining up with TRBD2. The CDR3 sequence is 15 residues long. Germline CDR1 is MNHEY and CDR2 is SVGAGI. V trimming: 5 bases; J trimming: 6 bases; junction bases outside the gene matches: 4. The CDR3 nucleotides are TGTGCCAGCAGTAGGGGACTAGCGGGCGCCGGGGAGCTGTTTTTT. This translates into CASSRGLAGAGELFF.